A selection of T cell receptor beta chains follows, all from one sample in a study of cytomegalovirus exposure and HLA in healthy donors. Here immunoSEQ multiplex PCR was the method, and the copy in TCRdb shows in-frame clones only, minus some. The data show about 150,000 clones, with less than 95% seen just once and 1.5% to 2% held by the top ten. Source material: PBMCs. The receptors come from a man aged 18 to 29 in good health and CMV-seropositive. Both conserved end residues are part of each CDR3. Fields, in order: D gene, clone size, V gene, J gene, CDR3 DNA, CDR3 protein. The D gene is left open where the match is weak. Only some rows state a clone size, as once, few, many or a class for expanded clones.

.	.	TRBV18	TRBJ1-1	TGTGCCAGCTCACAACAGAGGAACACTGAAGCTTTCTTT	CASSQQRNTEAFF
TRBD2	once	TRBV25-1	TRBJ2-7	TGTGCCAGCAGTGAAATAAGGCAACGTAGCGGGAGGGGCTACGAGCAGTACTTC	CASSEIRQRSGRGYEQYF
.	once	TRBV15	TRBJ2-1	TGTGCCACCAGCTCGGGCAATGAGCAGTTCTTC	CATSSGNEQFF
.	.	TRBV5-6	TRBJ2-7	TGTGCCAGCACCTCCGGGAGTTCATACGAGCAGTACTTC	CASTSGSSYEQYF
.	.	TRBV5-1	TRBJ2-3	TGCGCCAGCAGCAAACAGGGGACTAGCACAGATACGCAGTATTTT	CASSKQGTSTDTQYF
TRBD1	.	TRBV2	TRBJ2-1	TGTGCCAGCGCGAAGGGGGCGGCCGGTAGGGATGAGCAGTTCTTC	CASAKGAAGRDEQFF
.	.	TRBV27	TRBJ2-5	TGTGCCAGCAGTTTAAATCCTCAAGAGACCCAGTACTTC	CASSLNPQETQYF
TRBD1	.	TRBV19	TRBJ2-7	TGTGCCAGTAGTAGCTCCGGGACAGGGGTTTCCTACGAGCAGTACTTC	CASSSSGTGVSYEQYF
.	.	TRBV28	TRBJ2-1	TGTGCCAGCAGTCCCCAAGTCGGGGGATACAATGAGCAGTTCTTC	CASSPQVGGYNEQFF
.	.	TRBV27	TRBJ2-1	TGTGCCAGCAGTGGTGGACCGGGGAATGAGCAGTTCTTC	CASSGGPGNEQFF
TRBD1	.	TRBV4-1	TRBJ1-1	TGCGCCAGCAGCCAAGATCTGACAGGGCCGACTGAAGCTTTCTTT	CASSQDLTGPTEAFF
.	.	TRBV30	TRBJ1-1	TGTGCCTGGAGCAAACAGGGTGAAGCTTTCTTT	CAWSKQGEAFF
TRBD2	.	TRBV7-9	TRBJ2-7	TGTGCCAGCAGCTCCACCGGGACTAGCGTCTCCCGGGGCTCCTACGAGCAGTACTTC	CASSSTGTSVSRGSYEQYF
TRBD2	.	TRBV28	TRBJ2-3	TGTGCCAGCAGTACTAGCGGGCCTAGCACAGATACGCAGTATTTT	CASSTSGPSTDTQYF
.	.	TRBV7-9	TRBJ1-6	TGTGCCAGCAGCTTAGGTAGAATCTATAATTCACCCCTCCACTTT	CASSLGRIYNSPLHF
TRBD1	.	TRBV6-1	TRBJ2-7	TGTGCCAGCAGCCGGGGACAGGGGACCTACGAGCAGTACTTC	CASSRGQGTYEQYF
TRBD2	.	TRBV5-1	TRBJ2-1	TGCGCCAGCAGCTATAGCGGGATTTCCTACAATGAGCAGTTCTTC	CASSYSGISYNEQFF
TRBD2	once	TRBV15	TRBJ2-6	TGTGCCACCAGCAGTGTACCCGGGACTAGCGGGGCCTCTGGGGCCAACGTCCTGACTTTC	CATSSVPGTSGASGANVLTF
TRBD1	.	TRBV6-1	TRBJ2-7	TGTGCCAGCAGTGACTTCCCGGGGACAGCCTACGAGCAGTACTTC	CASSDFPGTAYEQYF
TRBD1	.	TRBV20-1	TRBJ2-4	TGCAGTGTTACGGACAGGACCATTCAGTACTTC	CSVTDRTIQYF
.	.	TRBV9	TRBJ2-1	TGTGCCAGCAGCGTAGGCGGGATCTACAATGAGCAGTTCTTC	CASSVGGIYNEQFF
TRBD2	.	TRBV7-2	TRBJ2-1	TGTGCCAGCAGCCGCGGACTAGCCAATGAGCAGTTCTTC	CASSRGLANEQFF
.	.	TRBV7-3	TRBJ1-2	TGTGCCAGCAGCCCAACCTCAGGGGAGGGCTACACCTTC	CASSPTSGEGYTF
TRBD2	.	TRBV9	TRBJ2-2	TGTGCCAGCAGCGTCCCGAGATTAGGGCTAGCGGGCACCGGGGAGCTGTTTTTT	CASSVPRLGLAGTGELFF
TRBD2	.	TRBV4-2	TRBJ2-3	TGTGCCAGCAGCCAGGAAACTAGCGGGAGGGGGGCAGATACGCAGTATTTT	CASSQETSGRGADTQYF
.	.	TRBV5-6	TRBJ1-2	TGTGCCAGCAGCCAACAACTGACAGTCGCTAACTATGGCTACACCTTC	CASSQQLTVANYGYTF
.	.	TRBV2	TRBJ1-5	TGTGCCAGCAGAGGGGGGGTTGCTAACAATCAGCCCCAGCATTTT	CASRGGVANNQPQHF
TRBD1	few	TRBV9	TRBJ2-7	TGTGCCAGCAGCGTTGGGGACAGGGCTATTGGGAACGAGCAGTACTTC	CASSVGDRAIGNEQYF
TRBD1	.	TRBV5-6	TRBJ2-2	TGTGCCAGCAGCTCAACCCCCCGACAGGGAAACACCGGGGAGCTGTTTTTT	CASSSTPRQGNTGELFF
TRBD1	.	TRBV28	TRBJ1-1	TGTGCCAGCAGATCGGGACAGGGATGGAACACTGAAGCTTTCTTT	CASRSGQGWNTEAFF
TRBD1	.	TRBV29-1	TRBJ1-2	TGCAGCGTTGGGCCAGGGGGTAACTATGGCTACACCTTC	CSVGPGGNYGYTF
TRBD2	once	TRBV30	TRBJ2-3	TGTGCCTTCGGGACTAGTGAAGATACGCAGTATTTT	CAFGTSEDTQYF
TRBD1	.	TRBV28	TRBJ1-1	TGTGCCAGCACCGGGACAGTCCCGAACACTGAAGCTTTCTTT	CASTGTVPNTEAFF
.	.	TRBV4-1	TRBJ2-3	TGCGCCAGCAGCCCCGCCGGGGTCCGCACAGATACGCAGTATTTT	CASSPAGVRTDTQYF
TRBD2	once	TRBV2	TRBJ2-3	TGTGCCAGCAGTGATGGTAGCGGGCCTGGCGCAGATACGCAGTATTTT	CASSDGSGPGADTQYF
TRBD1	.	TRBV5-1	TRBJ1-1	TGCGCCAGCAGCTTAACAGGGGGGAACACTGAAGCTTTCTTT	CASSLTGGNTEAFF
.	.	TRBV27	TRBJ2-7	TGTGCCAGCAGTTTGACAGCCCCCCCCCACGAGCAGTACTTC	CASSLTAPPHEQYF
.	.	TRBV19	TRBJ1-5	TGTGCCAGTAGTATCGGCGGTGGGTATAGCAATCAGCCCCAGCATTTT	CASSIGGGYSNQPQHF
TRBD2	.	TRBV7-3	TRBJ2-6	TGTGCCAGCAGCTTATTCACGGGAGGGCCCACTCAGTCTGGGGCCAACGTCCTGACTTTC	CASSLFTGGPTQSGANVLTF
TRBD2	few	TRBV11-3	TRBJ2-1	TGTGCCAGCAGCTTATTCAGCGGGAGGTCCAATGAGCAGTTCTTC	CASSLFSGRSNEQFF